A selection of T cell receptor beta chains follows, all from one sample in a study of control samples from healthy donors and cancer patients. The method was immunoSEQ multiplex PCR; TCRdb's version includes in-frame clones alone and lacks a portion of them. There are roughly 200,000 clones in the sample, with roughly 2% held by the top ten. Material for sequencing was blood. These receptors were taken from a woman aged 30 to 39 in good health. Both conserved end residues are part of each CDR3. D genes are given only for firm matches.

J: TRBJ2-7; D: TRBD1; V: TRBV19; DNA: TGTGCCAGTAGCGCGAGACAGGGGGCGTTCCACGAGCAGTACTTC; CDR3: CASSARQGAFHEQYF
J: TRBJ1-5; D: NA; V: TRBV28; DNA: TGTGCCAGCAGTCGCGGACGCAATCAGCCCCAGCATTTT; CDR3: CASSRGRNQPQHF
J: TRBJ2-7; D: NA; V: TRBV19; DNA: TGTGCCAGTAGTATGGATCTTGAGGAGCAGTACTTC; CDR3: CASSMDLEEQYF
J: TRBJ1-2; D: NA; V: TRBV5-4; DNA: TGTGCCAGCAGCTTTAGACAGTTACCTACCCTATTGGGCTACACCTTC; CDR3: CASSFRQLPTLLGYTF
J: TRBJ1-2; D: NA; V: TRBV10-2; DNA: TGCGCCAGCAGTGAGAGGGGCCTGAGTGGATACAACTATGGCTACACCTTC; CDR3: CASSERGLSGYNYGYTF
J: TRBJ1-2; D: NA; V: TRBV10-3; DNA: TGTGCCATCAGTGCAGGGTTTAACTATGGCTACACCTTC; CDR3: CAISAGFNYGYTF
J: TRBJ2-1; D: TRBD1; V: TRBV4-3; DNA: TGCGCCAGCAGCCAAGACGGGACAGGTCTCAATGAGCAGTTCTTC; CDR3: CASSQDGTGLNEQFF
J: TRBJ2-1; D: NA; V: TRBV27; DNA: TGTGCCAGCAGTTTGAGCAGGATGAATGAGCAGTTCTTC; CDR3: CASSLSRMNEQFF
J: TRBJ1-5; D: NA; V: TRBV10-3; DNA: TGTGCCATCAGTAGAGAGGGGGATCAGCCCCAGCATTTT; CDR3: CAISREGDQPQHF
J: TRBJ1-1; D: NA; V: TRBV5-6; DNA: TGTGCCAGCAGCTCCCCTAGACTGGGGGCGAGGACTGAAGCTTTCTTT; CDR3: CASSSPRLGARTEAFF
J: TRBJ1-2; D: TRBD1; V: TRBV7-6; DNA: TGTGCCAGCAGCCCGGTCCTTCCGGGACAGGGAGGCGGTGGCTACACCTTC; CDR3: CASSPVLPGQGGGGYTF